Each of the 6 T cell receptor beta chains below was sequenced from the same sample in a study of blood T cells in healthy people across ages. Sample-barcoded 5' priming and a J-beta primer mix drove a second PCR of about 6 to 12 cycles. TCRdb processed the 5' RACE reads anew with MiXCR; each CDR3 protein has one entry. The table includes about a million distinct CDR3 sequences, approximately 50% detected once. The sample was blood. These receptors all come from a woman aged 60 to 75 in good health.

V usage is TRBV6-5 and J usage is TRBJ2-6; D is uncertain. CDR3 length equals 13 residues. The V gene lost 10 bases and the J gene lost 1 base, with 8 bases spanning the gap. The germline gives CDR1 MNHEY, CDR2 SVGAGI. The CDR3 region is CATTRSGANVLTF. DNA of the CDR3: TGTGCCACGACCAGGTCTGGGGCCAACGTCCTGACTTTC.

The genes are TRBV7-2 and TRBJ2-3; D gene uncertain. This CDR3 spans 15 amino acids. The V gene lost 6 bases and the J gene lost 6 bases, with 19 bases spanning the gap. CDR1 SGHTA and CDR2 FQGNSA come from the germline V gene. CDR3 residues: CASSRTGSQVDTQYF. The DNA of the CDR3 is TGTGCCAGCAGTAGAACCGGTTCCCAGGTCGATACGCAGTATTTT.

The CDR3 protein is CATSRDNEREGPSSYEQYF. The CDR3 region has the DNA TGTGCCACCAGCAGAGATAACGAACGGGAGGGGCCGAGCTCCTACGAGCAGTACTTC. This chain links TRBV15 with TRBJ2-7; 8 bases line up with TRBD2. Germline assignment: CDR1 LNHNV and CDR2 YYDKDF (reference sequence). The CDR3 spans 19 residues. The trim removed 0 bases at V and 0 bases at J, leaving 13 bases unmatched. The entire variable domain, with the rest obtained from reference TRBV15 and TRBJ2-7, is as follows: DAMVIQNPRYQVTQFGKPVTLSCSQTLNHNVMYWYQQKSSQAPKLLFHYYDKDFNNEADTPDNFQSRRPNTSFCFLDIRSPGLGDTAMYLCATSRDNEREGPSSYEQYFGPGTRLTVT.

About this clonotype itself: A much larger clone is a single base away; this may be a read error. This chain connects TRBV11-2 to TRBJ2-1; the match to TRBD2 covers 11 bases. The germline V gene has CDR1 SGHAT and CDR2 FQNNGV. The CDR3 spans 18 residues. The CDR3, as DNA: TGTGCCAGCAGCTTAAGTAGCGGGAGGGCCCTCTCCTACAATGAGCGGTACTTC. Translation: CASSLSSGRALSYNERYF.

This clonotype was counted between two and nine times. This chain connects TRBV20-1 to TRBJ1-4; TRBD1 might be the D (5 bases). This CDR3 has 18 residues. Germline CDR1 is DFQATT and CDR2 is SNEGSKA (reference sequence). With 1 base removed from V and 1 base from J, the gap between germline ends came to 19 bases. The CDR3 bases are TGCAGTGCTAGAGGCGGCGGGGGTGGGGGAAGAACTAATGAAAAACTGTTTTTT. Its translation: CSARGGGGGGRTNEKLFF.

The gene calls are TRBV4-1 and TRBJ2-7; 8 positions match TRBD1. Germline V gene data show CDR1 as MGHRA and CDR2 as YSYEKL. Germline trimming cut 2 bases from V and 4 bases from J; bases unmatched to any gene: 10. This CDR3 spans 16 amino acids. The CDR3 DNA reads as TGCGCCAGCAGCCAATTTAAAGGACAGGGACGGTACGAGCAGTACTTC. It yields the protein CASSQFKGQGRYEQYF.